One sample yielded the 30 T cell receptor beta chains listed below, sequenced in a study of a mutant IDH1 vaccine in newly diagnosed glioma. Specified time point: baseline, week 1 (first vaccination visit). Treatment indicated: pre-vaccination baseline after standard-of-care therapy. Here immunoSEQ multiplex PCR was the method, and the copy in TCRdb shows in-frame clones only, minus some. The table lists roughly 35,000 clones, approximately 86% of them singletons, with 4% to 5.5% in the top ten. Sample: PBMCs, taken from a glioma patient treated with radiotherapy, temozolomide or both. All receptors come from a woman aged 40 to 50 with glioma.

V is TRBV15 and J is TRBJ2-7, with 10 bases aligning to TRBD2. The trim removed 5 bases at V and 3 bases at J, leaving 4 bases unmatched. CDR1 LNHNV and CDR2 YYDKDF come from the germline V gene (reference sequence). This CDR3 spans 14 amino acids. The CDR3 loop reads CATSYRTSGYEQYF. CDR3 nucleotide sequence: TGTGCCACCAGCTACAGGACTAGCGGCTACGAGCAGTACTTC.

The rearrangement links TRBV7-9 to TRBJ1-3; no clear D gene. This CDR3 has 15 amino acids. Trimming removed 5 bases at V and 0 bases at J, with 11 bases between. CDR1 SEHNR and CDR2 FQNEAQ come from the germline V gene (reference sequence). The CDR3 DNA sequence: TGTGCCAGCAGCCCTATTCTCGCCTCTGGAAACACCATATATTTT. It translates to CASSPILASGNTIYF.

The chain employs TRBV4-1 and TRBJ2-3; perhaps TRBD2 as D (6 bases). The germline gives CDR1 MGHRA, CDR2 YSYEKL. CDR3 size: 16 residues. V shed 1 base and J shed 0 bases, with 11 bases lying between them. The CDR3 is CASSQARLGSTDTQYF. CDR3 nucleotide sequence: TGCGCCAGCAGCCAAGCGAGACTAGGAAGCACAGATACGCAGTATTTT.

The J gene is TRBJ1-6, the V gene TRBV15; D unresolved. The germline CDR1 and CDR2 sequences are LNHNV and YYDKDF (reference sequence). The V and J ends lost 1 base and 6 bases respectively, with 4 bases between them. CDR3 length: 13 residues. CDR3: CATSRGRNSPLHF. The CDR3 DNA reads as TGTGCCACCAGCAGAGGGCGTAATTCACCCCTCCACTTT.

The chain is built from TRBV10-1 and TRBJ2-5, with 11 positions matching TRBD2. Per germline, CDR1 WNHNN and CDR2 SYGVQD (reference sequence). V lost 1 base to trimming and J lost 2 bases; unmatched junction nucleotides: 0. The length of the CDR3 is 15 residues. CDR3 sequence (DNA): TGCGCCAGCAGTGAGTGGACTAGCGGGCAAGAGACCCAGTACTTC. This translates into CASSEWTSGQETQYF.

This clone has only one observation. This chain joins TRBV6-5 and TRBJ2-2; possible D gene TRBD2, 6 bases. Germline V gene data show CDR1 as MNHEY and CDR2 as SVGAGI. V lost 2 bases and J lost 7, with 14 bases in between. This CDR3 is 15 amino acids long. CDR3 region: CASSYVFTGSGELFF. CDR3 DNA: TGTGCCAGCAGTTACGTCTTCACCGGGAGCGGGGAGCTGTTTTTT.

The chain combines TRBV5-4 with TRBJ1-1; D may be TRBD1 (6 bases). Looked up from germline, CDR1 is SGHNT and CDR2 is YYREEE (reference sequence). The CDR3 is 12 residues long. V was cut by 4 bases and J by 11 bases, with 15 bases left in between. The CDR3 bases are TGTGCCAGCAGCCTCAACAGGGCGGCGGCTTTCTTT. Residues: CASSLNRAAAFF.

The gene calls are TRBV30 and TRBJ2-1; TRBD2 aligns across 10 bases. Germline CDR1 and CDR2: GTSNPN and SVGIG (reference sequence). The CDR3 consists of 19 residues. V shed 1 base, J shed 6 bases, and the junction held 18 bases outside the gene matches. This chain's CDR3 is CAWSGTSGTLQGWGNEQFF. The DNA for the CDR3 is TGTGCCTGGAGTGGAACTAGCGGGACCTTACAAGGCTGGGGCAATGAGCAGTTCTTC.

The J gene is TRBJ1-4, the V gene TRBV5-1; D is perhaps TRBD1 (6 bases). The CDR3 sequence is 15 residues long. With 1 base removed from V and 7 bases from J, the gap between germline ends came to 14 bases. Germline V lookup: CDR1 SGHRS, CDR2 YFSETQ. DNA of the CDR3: TGCGCCAGCAGCTTGCAGGGCGCCAGGGGTGAAAAACTGTTTTTT. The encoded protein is CASSLQGARGEKLFF.

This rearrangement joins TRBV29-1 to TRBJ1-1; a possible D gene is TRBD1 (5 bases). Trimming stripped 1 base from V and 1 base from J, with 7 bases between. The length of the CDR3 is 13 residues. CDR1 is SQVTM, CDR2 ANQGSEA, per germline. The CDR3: CSVEVGGNTEAFF. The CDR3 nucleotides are TGCAGCGTTGAAGTCGGGGGGAACACTGAAGCTTTCTTT.

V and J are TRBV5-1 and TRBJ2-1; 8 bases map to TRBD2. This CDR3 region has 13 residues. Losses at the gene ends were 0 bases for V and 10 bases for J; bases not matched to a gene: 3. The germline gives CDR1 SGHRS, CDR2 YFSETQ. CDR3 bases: TGCGCCAGCAGCTTGGTTGAGCGGGGGGAGCAGTTCTTC. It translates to CASSLVERGEQFF.

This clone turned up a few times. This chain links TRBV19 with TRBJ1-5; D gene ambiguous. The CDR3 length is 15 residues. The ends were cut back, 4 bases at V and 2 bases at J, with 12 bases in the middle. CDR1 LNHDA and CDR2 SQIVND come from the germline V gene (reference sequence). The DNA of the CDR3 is TGTGCCAGTAGTAGAAGTCTCGGAGGCAATCAGCCCCAGCATTTT. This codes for CASSRSLGGNQPQHF.

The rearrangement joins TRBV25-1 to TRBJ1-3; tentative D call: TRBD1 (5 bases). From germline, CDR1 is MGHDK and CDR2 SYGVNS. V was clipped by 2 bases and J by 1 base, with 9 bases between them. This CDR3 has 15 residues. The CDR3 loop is CASSEQGSSGNTIYF. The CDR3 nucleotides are TGTGCCAGCAGTGAACAGGGAAGTTCTGGAAACACCATATATTTT.

CDR3: CASSPPSGGAYEQYF. As DNA, the CDR3 is TGTGCCAGCAGCCCCCCTAGCGGGGGGGCCTACGAGCAGTACTTC. V gene TRBV7-2 combines with J gene TRBJ2-7; TRBD2 matches at 12 bases. CDR1 is SGHTA, CDR2 FQGNSA, per germline. J gave up 2 bases and V 5 bases, and 4 bases lay outside the gene matches. The CDR3 is 15 residues long.

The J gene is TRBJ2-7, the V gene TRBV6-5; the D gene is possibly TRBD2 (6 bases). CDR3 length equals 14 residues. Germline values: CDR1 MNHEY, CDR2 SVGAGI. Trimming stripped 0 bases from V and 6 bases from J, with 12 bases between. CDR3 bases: TGTGCCAGCAGTTACTCAGCGGGTCAGGGCGAGCAGTACTTC. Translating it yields CASSYSAGQGEQYF.

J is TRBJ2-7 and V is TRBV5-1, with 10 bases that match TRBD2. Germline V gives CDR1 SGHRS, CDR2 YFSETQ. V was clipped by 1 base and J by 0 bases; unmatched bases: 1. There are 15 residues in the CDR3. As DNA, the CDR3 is TGCGCCAGCAGCTTGACTAGCGGGACCTCCTACGAGCAGTACTTC. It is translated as CASSLTSGTSYEQYF.

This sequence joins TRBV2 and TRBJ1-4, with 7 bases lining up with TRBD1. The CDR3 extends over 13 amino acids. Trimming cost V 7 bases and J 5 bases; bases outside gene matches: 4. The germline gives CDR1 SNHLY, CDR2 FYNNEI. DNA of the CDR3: TGTGCCAGCATGAGGGACAGCAATGAAAAACTGTTTTTT. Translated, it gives CASMRDSNEKLFF.

As DNA, the CDR3 is TGTGCCAGCAGCTGGCGCGGGGCATCCTACGAGCAGTACTTC. As protein: CASSWRGASYEQYF. The J gene is TRBJ2-7, the V gene TRBV7-2, with a weak D call TRBD2 (6 bases). CDR1 and CDR2 from the germline V gene are SGHTA and FQGNSA. Between the trimmed V and J ends, which lost 4 bases and 1 base, there was a span of 11 bases. This CDR3 has 14 amino acids.

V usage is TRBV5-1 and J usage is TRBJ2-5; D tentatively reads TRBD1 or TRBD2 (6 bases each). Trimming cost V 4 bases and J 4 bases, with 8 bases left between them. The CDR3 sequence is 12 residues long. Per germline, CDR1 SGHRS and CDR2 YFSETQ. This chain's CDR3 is CASSEGGETQYF. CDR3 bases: TGCGCCAGCAGCGAGGGGGGAGAGACCCAGTACTTC.

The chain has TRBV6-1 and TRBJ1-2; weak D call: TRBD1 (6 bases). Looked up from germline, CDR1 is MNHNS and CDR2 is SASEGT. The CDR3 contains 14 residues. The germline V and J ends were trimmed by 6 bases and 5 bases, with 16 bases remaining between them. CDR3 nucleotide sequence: TGTGCCAGCAGCCACAGGGAAAGAGGGTATGGCTACACCTTC. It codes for CASSHRERGYGYTF.

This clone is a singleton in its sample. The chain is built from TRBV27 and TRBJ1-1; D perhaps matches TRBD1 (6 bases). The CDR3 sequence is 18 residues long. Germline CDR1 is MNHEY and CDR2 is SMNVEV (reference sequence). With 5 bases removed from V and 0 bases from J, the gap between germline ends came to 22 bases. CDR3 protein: CASSPRGRMELMNTEAFF. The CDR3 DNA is TGTGCCAGCAGTCCCAGGGGACGGATGGAACTCATGAACACTGAAGCTTTCTTT.

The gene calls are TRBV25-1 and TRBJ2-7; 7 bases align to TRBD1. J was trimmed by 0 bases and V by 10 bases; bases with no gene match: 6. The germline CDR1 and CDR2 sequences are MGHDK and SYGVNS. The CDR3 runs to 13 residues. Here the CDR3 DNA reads TGTGCCACCCCGACAGGGCACTCCTACGAGCAGTACTTC. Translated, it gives CATPTGHSYEQYF.

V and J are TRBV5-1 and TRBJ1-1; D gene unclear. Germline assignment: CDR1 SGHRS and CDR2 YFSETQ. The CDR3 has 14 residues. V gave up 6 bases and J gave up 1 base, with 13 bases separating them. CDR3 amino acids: CASKTVAGNTEAFF. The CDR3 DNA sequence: TGCGCCAGCAAAACTGTAGCAGGGAACACTGAAGCTTTCTTT. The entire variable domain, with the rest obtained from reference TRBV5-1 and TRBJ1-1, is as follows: KAGVTQTPRYLIKTRGQQVTLSCSPISGHRSVSWYQQTPGQGLQFLFEYFSETQRNKGNFPGRFSGRQFSNSRSEMNVSTLELGDSALYLCASKTVAGNTEAFFGQGTRLTVV.

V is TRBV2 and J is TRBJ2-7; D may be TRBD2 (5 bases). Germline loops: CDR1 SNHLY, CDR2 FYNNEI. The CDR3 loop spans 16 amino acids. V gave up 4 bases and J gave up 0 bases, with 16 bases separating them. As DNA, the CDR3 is TGTGCCAGCAGTGGACCGAGCGGCGCCAGCTCCTACGAGCAGTACTTC. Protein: CASSGPSGASSYEQYF.

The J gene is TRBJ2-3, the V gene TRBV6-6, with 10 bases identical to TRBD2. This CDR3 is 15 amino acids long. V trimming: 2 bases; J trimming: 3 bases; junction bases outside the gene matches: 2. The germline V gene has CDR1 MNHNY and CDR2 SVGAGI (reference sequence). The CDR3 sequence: CASSYVLAGTDTQYF. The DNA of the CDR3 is TGTGCCAGCAGTTACGTACTAGCGGGGACAGATACGCAGTATTTT.

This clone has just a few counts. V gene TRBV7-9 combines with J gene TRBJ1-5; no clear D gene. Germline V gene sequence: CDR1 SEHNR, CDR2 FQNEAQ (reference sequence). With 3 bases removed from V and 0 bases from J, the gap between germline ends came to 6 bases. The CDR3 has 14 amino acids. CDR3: CASSLAVSNQPQHF. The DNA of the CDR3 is TGTGCCAGCAGCTTGGCGGTTAGCAATCAGCCCCAGCATTTT.

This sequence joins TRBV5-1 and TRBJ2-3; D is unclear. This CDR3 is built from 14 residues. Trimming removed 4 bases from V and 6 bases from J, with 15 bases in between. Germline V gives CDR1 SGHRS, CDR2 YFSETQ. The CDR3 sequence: CASSLQTGRDTQYF. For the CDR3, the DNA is TGCGCCAGCAGCCTACAGACTGGCCGGGATACGCAGTATTTT.

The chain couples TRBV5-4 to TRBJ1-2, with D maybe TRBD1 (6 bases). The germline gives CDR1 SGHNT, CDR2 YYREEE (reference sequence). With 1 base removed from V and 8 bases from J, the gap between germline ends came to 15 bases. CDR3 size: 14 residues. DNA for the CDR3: TGTGCCAGCAGCTTGCACGGGGGCGATTTGGGCTACACCTTC. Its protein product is CASSLHGGDLGYTF.

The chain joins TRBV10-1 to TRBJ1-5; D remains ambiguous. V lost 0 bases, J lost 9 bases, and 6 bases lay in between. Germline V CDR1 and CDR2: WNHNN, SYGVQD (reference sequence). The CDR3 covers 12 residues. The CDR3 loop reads CASSESGWPQHF. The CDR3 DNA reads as TGCGCCAGCAGTGAGTCAGGCTGGCCCCAGCATTTT.

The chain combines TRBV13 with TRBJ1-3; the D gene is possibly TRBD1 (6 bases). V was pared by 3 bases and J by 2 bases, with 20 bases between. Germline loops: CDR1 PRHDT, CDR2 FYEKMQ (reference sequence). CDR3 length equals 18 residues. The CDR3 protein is CASSLESPMGAAGNTIYF. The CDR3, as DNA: TGTGCCAGCAGCTTGGAATCCCCGATGGGGGCGGCTGGAAACACCATATATTTT.